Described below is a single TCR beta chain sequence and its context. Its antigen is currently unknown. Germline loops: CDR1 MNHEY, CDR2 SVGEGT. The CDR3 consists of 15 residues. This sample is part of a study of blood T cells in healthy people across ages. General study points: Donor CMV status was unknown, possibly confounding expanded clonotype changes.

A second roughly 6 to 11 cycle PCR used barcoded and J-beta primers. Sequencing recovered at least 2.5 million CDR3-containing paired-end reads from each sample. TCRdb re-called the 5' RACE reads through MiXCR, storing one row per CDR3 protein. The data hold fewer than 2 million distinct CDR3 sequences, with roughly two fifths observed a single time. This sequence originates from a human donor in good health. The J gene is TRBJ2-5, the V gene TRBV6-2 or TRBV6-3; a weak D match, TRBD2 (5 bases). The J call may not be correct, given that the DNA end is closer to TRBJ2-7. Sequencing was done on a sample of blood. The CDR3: CASSKRTLISYEQYF. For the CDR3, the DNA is TGTGCCAGCAGTAAACGGACTCTAATCTCCTACGAGCAGTACTTC.